These 14 T cell receptor beta chains were all obtained from the same sample, sequenced in a study of blood T cell repertoires in COVID-19. Generated by immunoSEQ multiplex PCR, the TCRdb table keeps only in-frame clones and is missing some. Among approximately 230,000 clones, 86% were seen once, and the ten largest hold 2.2%. The material sequenced was peripheral blood. The receptors derive from a man aged 25 to 40 who had recovered from COVID-19.

The chain joins TRBV6-4 to TRBJ2-1; no reliable D call. V lost 5 bases, J lost 0 bases, and 14 bases lay in between. CDR1 is MRHNA and CDR2 is SNTAGT in the germline V gene. CDR3 length: 16 residues. CDR3 sequence (DNA): TGTGCCAGCAGTCCCCTCATGAGCCCCTCCTACAATGAGCAGTTCTTC. It encodes CASSPLMSPSYNEQFF.

In its sample, this clone was seen a few times. The V gene is TRBV19, the J gene TRBJ2-1, with D uncertain. Trimming removed 7 bases from V and 3 bases from J, with 10 bases in between. Germline loops: CDR1 LNHDA, CDR2 SQIVND (reference sequence). CDR3 length: 13 residues. The CDR3 DNA reads TGTGCCAGTAAGACATCTTACTACAATGAGCAGTTCTTC. It translates to CASKTSYYNEQFF.

The rearrangement uses TRBV7-2 and TRBJ1-2; D might be TRBD1 (6 bases). Per the germline V gene, CDR1 is SGHTA and CDR2 is FQGNSA. V was cut by 6 bases and J by 7 bases, with 18 bases left in between. This CDR3 contains 14 residues. CDR3: CASSSGAGEGGYTF. The CDR3 bases are TGTGCCAGCAGTTCGGGGGCGGGGGAAGGTGGCTACACCTTC.

This chain uses TRBV6-6 with TRBJ1-4; 7 bases map to TRBD1. The CDR3 totals 14 residues. Germline assignment: CDR1 MNHNY and CDR2 SVGAGI (reference sequence). With 6 bases clipped from V and 5 bases from J, the junction kept 6 bases outside the gene matches. CDR3 DNA: TGTGCCAGCAGATGGACAGGTCCCAATGAAAAACTGTTTTTT. Translated: CASRWTGPNEKLFF.

The chain recombines TRBV5-6 with TRBJ1-4; no reliable D call. Germline lookup yields CDR1 SGHDT and CDR2 YYEEEE. Deletions cut 0 bases from V and 0 bases from J, with 6 bases between. The CDR3 loop spans 15 amino acids. The CDR3 bases are TGTGCCAGCAGCTTGGAATTTACAACTAATGAAAAACTGTTTTTT. Amino acids: CASSLEFTTNEKLFF.

The chain couples TRBV21-1 to TRBJ1-5; the table names TRBD1, a call not compared with the DNA. TRBV21-1 is reported as a pseudogene. The length of the CDR3 is 16 residues. CDR3: CASSSSKDRGRQPQHF. DNA of the CDR3: TGTGCCAGCAGCAGCAGTAAGGACAGGGGGCGACAGCCCCAGCATTTT.

Here the CDR3 reads CASRRLSGDNSPLHF. The DNA of the CDR3 is TGTGCCAGTAGGCGTCTTTCGGGAGATAATTCACCCCTCCACTTT. This chain links TRBV19 with TRBJ1-6; D is uncertain. V was trimmed by 6 bases and J by 5 bases, leaving 14 bases between them. CDR3 length equals 15 residues. Germline-derived CDR1 and CDR2 are LNHDA and SQIVND (reference sequence).

The table lists this clone with a count of one. The gene calls are TRBV29-1 and TRBJ2-1; possibly TRBD1 for D (7 bases). CDR1 and CDR2 from the germline V gene are SQVTM and ANQGSEA. The CDR3 is 14 residues long. V was clipped by 7 bases and J by 1 base, with 14 bases between them. CDR3 region: CSADREVSYNEQFF. CDR3 nucleotide sequence: TGCAGCGCAGACAGGGAGGTATCCTACAATGAGCAGTTCTTC.

The J gene is TRBJ1-4, the V gene TRBV10-3, with D possibly TRBD1 on 5 matching bases. Germline V CDR1 and CDR2: ENHRY, SYGVKD. This CDR3 spans 13 amino acids. V shed 4 bases and J shed 5 bases, with 8 bases lying between them. CDR3 DNA sequence: TGTGCCATCAGTGCACAGGCAAATGAAAAACTGTTTTTT. It specifies CAISAQANEKLFF.

The chain recombines TRBV4-1 with TRBJ1-2, with 7 bases matching TRBD1. V lost 1 base, J lost 8 bases, and 7 bases stayed unmatched. The CDR3 runs 14 residues. Germline V gene lookup returns CDR1 MGHRA and CDR2 YSYEKL. The CDR3 sequence: CASSQAGSDRGYTF. The CDR3 DNA reads as TGCGCCAGCAGCCAAGCTGGTTCGGACAGGGGCTACACCTTC.

The chain couples TRBV27 to TRBJ2-1; D is perhaps TRBD2 (7 bases). The CDR3 extends over 15 amino acids. V lost 2 bases and J lost 7, with 15 bases in between. Per the germline V gene, CDR1 is MNHEY and CDR2 is SMNVEV (reference sequence). The CDR3 spells CASSLSGGAGNEQFF. CDR3 sequence (DNA): TGTGCCAGCAGTTTAAGTGGGGGGGCCGGGAATGAGCAGTTCTTC.

The rearrangement joins TRBV29-1 to TRBJ1-4; D might be TRBD1 (6 bases). Deletions cut 1 base from V and 7 bases from J, with 16 bases between. Germline assignment: CDR1 SQVTM and CDR2 ANQGSEA. The CDR3 has 15 amino acids. The CDR3 DNA reads as TGCAGCGTTGAAGGTGTCGGGACAATGGGTGAAAAACTGTTTTTT. Its protein is CSVEGVGTMGEKLFF.

The gene calls are TRBV21-1 and TRBJ2-5; the tabulated D call, TRBD2, remains unverified against the DNA. TRBV21-1 is designated a pseudogene. This CDR3 comprises 10 residues. The CDR3 loop reads CASTSETQYF. CDR3 bases: TGTGCCAGCACCTCAGAGACCCAGTACTTC.

V usage is TRBV3-1 (or the pseudogene TRBV3-2) and J usage is TRBJ1-2; no reliable D call. This CDR3 has 13 amino acids. The germline V gene has CDR1 LGHDT and CDR2 YNNKEL (reference sequence). The ends were cut back, 4 bases at V and 8 bases at J, with 14 bases in the middle. The CDR3 spells CASSLSEVYGYTF. In DNA form, the CDR3 reads TGTGCCAGCAGCCTGTCTGAGGTGTACGGCTACACCTTC.